The 20 T cell receptor beta chains below come from one sample, sequenced in a study of technical replicates of blood from a few donors. Profiling relied on immunoSEQ multiplex PCR, and the TCRdb table lists in-frame clones only, not all of them. The sample records around 76,000 clones, around nine tenths being singletons. The sample taken for sequencing was T cells isolated from PBMCs. These receptors originate from a human donor in good health.

The chain combines TRBV18 with TRBJ2-5; 11 nucleotides line up with TRBD2. There are 18 residues in the CDR3. The ends lost 4 bases at V and 2 bases at J; junction bases unmatched: 12. Germline CDR1 is KGHSH and CDR2 is LQKENI. This CDR3 reads CASSLLGTSGLLQETQYF. Written as DNA, the CDR3 is TGTGCCAGCTCACTACTCGGGACTAGCGGTTTGTTGCAAGAGACCCAGTACTTC. The entire variable domain, with the rest obtained from reference TRBV18 and TRBJ2-5, is as follows: NAGVMQNPRHLVRRRGQEARLRCSPMKGHSHVYWYRQLPEEGLKFMVYLQKENIIDESGMPKERFSAEFPKEGPSILRIQQVVRGDSAAYFCASSLLGTSGLLQETQYFGPGTRLLVL.

This clone was detected a few times. This chain links TRBV12-2 with TRBJ2-1; TRBD2, the table's D call, was not compared with the DNA. TRBV12-2 is tagged as a pseudogene. The CDR3 length is 14 residues. CDR3 amino acids: CASRFLFLRLEQFF. The CDR3 DNA reads TGTGCAAGTCGCTTCTTATTCCTGAGGCTTGAGCAGTTCTTC.

The chain uses TRBV5-6 and TRBJ2-1, with TRBD2 matching 10 bases. V shed 1 base, J shed 3 bases, and the junction held 4 bases outside the gene matches. The CDR3 extends over 16 amino acids. Germline CDR1 reads SGHDT; CDR2 reads YYEEEE. The CDR3 coding sequence is TGTGCCAGCAGCTTGTTGCCTAGCGGGAGCTACAATGAGCAGTTCTTC. It encodes CASSLLPSGSYNEQFF.

The CDR3 region is CASSPGLASFMAGELFF. Written as DNA, the CDR3 is TGCGCCAGCAGCCCCGGACTAGCTTCGTTCATGGCCGGGGAGCTGTTTTTT. The chain uses TRBV4-1 and TRBJ2-2, with TRBD2 matching 8 bases. With 4 bases clipped from V and 6 bases from J, the junction kept 13 bases outside the gene matches. CDR3 size: 17 residues. CDR1 is MGHRA, CDR2 YSYEKL, per germline.

V gene TRBV19 combines with J gene TRBJ2-7; the match to TRBD1 covers 9 bases. Per the germline V gene, CDR1 is LNHDA and CDR2 is SQIVND (reference sequence). The CDR3 is 15 amino acids. The junction had 9 bases not matched to a gene; V was cut back by 3 bases and J by 6 bases. CDR3 protein: CASSMSGTGLSEQYF. The CDR3 coding sequence is TGTGCCAGTAGTATGTCCGGGACAGGGTTGAGCGAGCAGTACTTC.

As for this clone: A read error may produce the germline difference seen at one junction end. The CDR3 region is CASSFLSAGTGELFF. The CDR3 DNA is TGTGCTAGCAGCTTTCTATCAGCGGGAACCGGGGAGCTGTTTTTT. The rearrangement links TRBV7-7 to TRBJ2-2; 7 positions match TRBD2. Germline V CDR1 and CDR2: SSHAT, FNYEAQ (reference sequence). The CDR3 contains 15 residues.

This chain links TRBV6-1 with TRBJ2-7, with a tentative D call TRBD1 (7 bases). The CDR3 is 14 residues long. The V and J ends lost 3 bases and 3 bases respectively, with 12 bases between them. Germline lookup yields CDR1 MNHNS and CDR2 SASEGT. The CDR3: CASSDPRGDYEQYF. The CDR3 region has the DNA TGTGCCAGCAGTGATCCCAGGGGGGACTACGAGCAGTACTTC.

The V gene is TRBV27, the J gene TRBJ2-3, with TRBD1 matching over 7 bases. V lost 10 bases to trimming and J lost 5 bases; unmatched junction nucleotides: 15. The CDR3 length is 15 residues. The germline V gene encodes CDR1 MNHEY and CDR2 SMNVEV (reference sequence). CDR3 sequence: CATTYRGDLRDTQYF. The CDR3 DNA reads as TGTGCCACCACATACAGGGGAGACCTTAGAGATACGCAGTATTTT.

This clone has only one observation. The chain uses TRBV10-3 and TRBJ2-3; D uncertain. The CDR3 runs to 14 residues. Trimming took 3 bases from V and 0 from J, leaving 7 bases between them. Per germline, CDR1 ENHRY and CDR2 SYGVKD. The CDR3 spells CAISDGFSTDTQYF. The DNA of the CDR3 is TGTGCCATCAGTGACGGTTTTAGCACAGATACGCAGTATTTT.

There are a few counts of this clone. The V and J genes are TRBV7-3 and TRBJ1-6; TRBD1 is a possible D gene (5 bases). Germline V CDR1 and CDR2: SGHTA, FQGTGA. This CDR3 spans 14 amino acids. The germline V and J ends were trimmed by 2 bases and 7 bases, with 9 bases remaining between them. As DNA, the CDR3 is TGTGCCAGCAGCTTACTAACAGGAAATTCACCCCTCCACTTT. Its protein is CASSLLTGNSPLHF.

The genes are TRBV5-1 and TRBJ2-5, with D tentatively TRBD1 (5 bases). This CDR3 spans 13 amino acids. Trimming left V 4 bases short and J 2 bases short, with 9 bases between. The germline gives CDR1 SGHRS, CDR2 YFSETQ. The CDR3 DNA reads TGCGCCAGCAGCCTGGGGCAGCAAGAGACCCAGTACTTC. This translates into CASSLGQQETQYF.

The rearrangement links TRBV11-2 to TRBJ2-3; 12 bases are a match to TRBD2. Per germline, CDR1 SGHAT and CDR2 FQNNGV. V lost 6 bases, J lost 3 bases, and 4 bases stayed unmatched. CDR3 length: 15 residues. The CDR3 here is CASRTSGSRTDTQYF. The DNA of the CDR3 is TGTGCCAGCAGGACTAGCGGGAGTCGGACAGATACGCAGTATTTT.

The chain employs TRBV7-2 and TRBJ2-2; TRBD2 matches at 7 bases. Germline V gives CDR1 SGHTA, CDR2 FQGNSA. The V segment lost 1 base and the J segment 6 bases; nucleotides outside the gene matches: 5. CDR3 size: 15 residues. The DNA of the CDR3 is TGTGCCAGCAGCTTAGAGGGGAGGGCGTCCGGGGAGCTGTTTTTT. This gives the protein CASSLEGRASGELFF.

The rearrangement joins TRBV5-1 to TRBJ2-1, with 7 bases lining up with TRBD2. Germline lookup yields CDR1 SGHRS and CDR2 YFSETQ. The CDR3 has 15 residues. The V and J ends lost 2 bases and 7 bases, in that order; junction bases with no gene match: 9. CDR3 DNA: TGCGCCAGCAGCTTCGAGCGGGGATTATGGAATGAGCAGTTCTTC. As protein: CASSFERGLWNEQFF. Filled out from reference TRBV5-1 and TRBJ2-1, the complete variable domain reads KAGVTQTPRYLIKTRGQQVTLSCSPISGHRSVSWYQQTPGQGLQFLFEYFSETQRNKGNFPGRFSGRQFSNSRSEMNVSTLELGDSALYLCASSFERGLWNEQFFGPGTRLTVL.

The chain is built from TRBV4-1 and TRBJ2-1; the D is unclear. This CDR3 has 14 amino acids. V was pared by 3 bases and J by 2 bases, with 8 bases between. Germline V CDR1 and CDR2: MGHRA, YSYEKL. This CDR3 is CASSHTAAYNEQFF. In DNA form, the CDR3 reads TGCGCCAGCAGCCACACCGCAGCCTACAATGAGCAGTTCTTC.

Concerning this clone: Other nucleotide sequences from this sample produce the same CDR3. This rearrangement joins TRBV7-6 to TRBJ1-3; D is unresolved. Germline CDR1 SGHVS, CDR2 FNYEAQ. V gave up 3 bases and J gave up 2 bases, with 8 bases separating them. The CDR3 runs 14 residues. CDR3 loop: CASSLEETGNTIYF. CDR3 sequence (DNA): TGTGCCAGCAGCTTGGAGGAAACTGGAAACACCATATATTTT.

With respect to this clone: A junction end diverges from the germline sequence, so it may reflect a read error. The V call is TRBV6-1, the J call TRBJ2-1; D remains unclear. CDR3 length: 9 amino acids. Germline V gives CDR1 MNHNS, CDR2 SASEGT. The CDR3 region has the DNA TGTGCCAGCATCCAGAACGTAATCTTC. This codes for CASIQNVIF.

The chain combines TRBV11-2 with TRBJ2-4; 9 nucleotides match TRBD1. Germline CDR1 and CDR2: SGHAT and FQNNGV. The CDR3 length is 15 residues. The V and J ends lost 0 bases and 7 bases, in that order; junction bases with no gene match: 4. The CDR3 nucleotides read TGTGCCAGCAGCTTAGACCCCGACAGGGGGAACATTCAGTACTTC. Translation gives CASSLDPDRGNIQYF.

The V and J genes are TRBV19 and TRBJ1-1; D is ambiguous. V lost 4 bases and J 3 bases, leaving 12 bases between the germline ends. Germline lookup yields CDR1 LNHDA and CDR2 SQIVND (reference sequence). The length of the CDR3 is 14 residues. The CDR3 region has the DNA TGTGCCAGTAGTACCTTCAGGCCTGACACTGAAGCTTTCTTT. Translated: CASSTFRPDTEAFF.

The chain combines TRBV7-9 with TRBJ2-7; maybe TRBD1 (5 bases). Germline loops: CDR1 SEHNR, CDR2 FQNEAQ (reference sequence). The V end lost 4 bases, the J end lost 6 bases, and 10 bases lay between the germline ends. This CDR3 has 12 residues. The CDR3 sequence is CASSSRVSEQYF. In DNA, the CDR3 is TGTGCCAGCAGCTCCAGGGTCTCCGAGCAGTACTTC.